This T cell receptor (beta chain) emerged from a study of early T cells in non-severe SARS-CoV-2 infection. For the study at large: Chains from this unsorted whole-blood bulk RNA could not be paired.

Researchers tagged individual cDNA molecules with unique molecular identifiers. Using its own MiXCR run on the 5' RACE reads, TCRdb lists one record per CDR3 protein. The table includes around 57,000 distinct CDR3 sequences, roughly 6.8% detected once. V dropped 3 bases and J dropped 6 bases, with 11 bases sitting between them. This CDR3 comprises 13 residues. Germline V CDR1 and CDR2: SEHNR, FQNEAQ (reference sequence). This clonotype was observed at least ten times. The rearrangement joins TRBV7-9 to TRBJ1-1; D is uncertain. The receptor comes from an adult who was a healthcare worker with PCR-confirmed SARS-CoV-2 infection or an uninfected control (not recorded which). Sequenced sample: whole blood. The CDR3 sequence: CASSFVFGAEAFF. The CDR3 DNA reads TGTGCCAGCAGCTTTGTGTTTGGGGCTGAAGCTTTCTTT.